The 20 T cell receptor beta chains given below trace back to one sample, sequenced in a study of T cell repertoires in cytomegalovirus infection. Via MiXCR, TCRdb re-called the reads, giving one row per CDR3 protein. The sample includes a few hundred thousand distinct CDR3 sequences, around 9.5% of them seen just once. Sequencing was performed on PBMCs. The receptors come from a human donor in good health (CMV status not recorded). Some clones in this sample may be carry-over from other donors' samples.

This clonotype was counted many times. The J gene is TRBJ2-1, the V gene TRBV19, with 8 bases matching TRBD1. The CDR3 spans 14 residues. The trim removed 4 bases at V and 8 bases at J, leaving 7 bases unmatched. Germline V gene lookup returns CDR1 LNHDA and CDR2 SQIVND (reference sequence). This CDR3 is CASSKNRGVDEQFF. The CDR3, as DNA: TGTGCCAGTAGTAAGAACAGGGGGGTGGATGAGCAGTTCTTC.

Ten or more counts support this clonotype. This rearrangement joins TRBV7-2 to TRBJ1-3, with 7 bases lining up with TRBD1. The CDR3 covers 14 residues. V lost 3 bases to trimming and J lost 7 bases; unmatched junction nucleotides: 6. Germline CDR1 is SGHTA and CDR2 is FQGNSA. CDR3: CASSLGQKLNTIYF. DNA for the CDR3: TGTGCCAGCAGCTTGGGACAGAAACTTAACACCATATATTTT.

There are a few counts of this clonotype. The chain joins TRBV28 to TRBJ2-3; 9 nucleotides align to TRBD2. Germline assignment: CDR1 MDHEN and CDR2 SYDVKM. V lost 5 bases to trimming and J lost 5 bases; unmatched junction nucleotides: 8. The length of the CDR3 is 15 residues. CDR3 region: CASSTPGSGRDTQYF. CDR3 sequence (DNA): TGTGCCAGCAGTACCCCGGGTAGCGGGAGAGATACGCAGTATTTT.

This clonotype was seen ten or more times. The gene calls are TRBV20-1 and TRBJ1-6, with 7 nucleotides matching TRBD1. Germline trimming cut 6 bases from V and 9 bases from J; bases unmatched to any gene: 14. Germline CDR1 and CDR2: DFQATT and SNEGSKA (reference sequence). The CDR3 loop spans 15 amino acids. The CDR3 nucleotides are TGCAGTGCAACTGACTTCGACAGGGTTAGTTCACCCCTCCACTTT. This sequence encodes CSATDFDRVSSPLHF.

In this sample, this clonotype turned up many times. The V and J genes are TRBV7-3 and TRBJ1-1; perhaps TRBD1 as D (5 bases). The CDR3 sequence is 15 residues long. V lost 1 base and J lost 4, with 13 bases in between. Germline lookup yields CDR1 SGHTA and CDR2 FQGTGA. Here the CDR3 reads CASSLMGQGVTEAFF. Here the CDR3 DNA reads TGTGCCAGCAGCTTAATGGGGCAGGGAGTCACTGAAGCTTTCTTT.

There are a few counts of this clonotype. The chain links TRBV6-6 to TRBJ2-5, with TRBD1 identical over 9 bases. With 5 bases clipped from V and 4 bases from J, the junction kept 8 bases outside the gene matches. CDR1 MNHNY and CDR2 SVGAGI come from the germline V gene (reference sequence). CDR3 size: 15 residues. The CDR3 here is CASSPNRGLRETQYF. The CDR3 DNA reads as TGTGCCAGCAGTCCCAACAGGGGGCTGAGAGAGACCCAGTACTTC.

J is TRBJ1-1 and V is TRBV5-4; 8 nucleotides align to TRBD1. V gave up 0 bases and J gave up 2 bases; unmatched junction bases: 6. Germline V lookup: CDR1 SGHNT, CDR2 YYREEE (reference sequence). This CDR3 is built from 16 residues. In DNA, the CDR3 is TGTGCCAGCAGCTTGGCCAGAACAGGGGGTAACACTGAAGCTTTCTTT. It yields the protein CASSLARTGGNTEAFF.

The J gene is TRBJ2-7, the V gene TRBV20-1; D is unresolved. Deletions cut 8 bases from V and 2 bases from J, with 19 bases between. CDR1 DFQATT and CDR2 SNEGSKA come from the germline V gene (reference sequence). CDR3 length equals 14 residues. The DNA of the CDR3 is TGCAGTCCCGTTTCCGGACGGAAAACCTACGAGCAGTACTTC. Protein product: CSPVSGRKTYEQYF.

Worth noting for this clonotype: No conserved phenylalanine or tryptophan ends this CDR3, so it is likely a read error. V and J are TRBV7-2 and TRBJ1-1; D possibly corresponds to TRBD1 (5 bases). The CDR3 is 15 amino acids. Germline V CDR1 and CDR2: SGHTA, FQGNSA. Trimming left V 0 bases short and J 3 bases short, with 11 bases between. The CDR3 sequence is CASSLAYGAHTEAFL. For the CDR3, the DNA is TGTGCCAGCAGCTTAGCCTATGGGGCTCACACTGAAGCTTTCTTA.

In this sample, this clonotype turned up a few times. V gene TRBV7-2 combines with J gene TRBJ2-3, with TRBD2 as a possible D gene (5 bases). CDR1 SGHTA and CDR2 FQGNSA come from the germline V gene. The CDR3 contains 15 residues. The germline V and J ends were trimmed by 8 bases and 0 bases, with 15 bases remaining between them. The CDR3 protein is CASRERTFSTDTQYF. The CDR3 DNA is TGTGCCAGCCGCGAGCGGACCTTCAGCACAGATACGCAGTATTTT.

A few counts support this clonotype. The chain has TRBV6-2 or TRBV6-3 and TRBJ2-7, with D possibly being TRBD2 (5 bases). V was clipped by 5 bases and J by 2 bases, with 19 bases between them. Germline assignment: CDR1 MNHEY and CDR2 SVGEGT. This CDR3 contains 16 residues. DNA for the CDR3: TGTGCCAGCAGTCCTAACTACGTCGGGAAAACCTACGAGCAGTACTTC. It is translated as CASSPNYVGKTYEQYF.

This clonotype was seen repeatedly, ten times or more. The genes are TRBV7-6 and TRBJ2-5, with 10 bases matching TRBD2. The CDR3 extends over 15 amino acids. Germline V gene lookup returns CDR1 SGHVS and CDR2 FNYEAQ. Trimming removed 5 bases from V and 0 bases from J; junction bases left unmatched: 3. In DNA, the CDR3 is TGTGCCAGCAGCATTAGCGGGAGGTACCAAGAGACCCAGTACTTC. This codes for CASSISGRYQETQYF.

This clonotype was seen repeatedly, ten times or more. The chain has TRBV6-2 or TRBV6-3 and TRBJ2-1, with D perhaps TRBD2 (6 bases). Looked up from germline, CDR1 is MNHEY and CDR2 is SVGEGT. The V and J ends lost 6 bases and 3 bases respectively, with 12 bases between them. The CDR3 contains 14 residues. DNA of the CDR3: TGTGCCAGCAGCGGGACTGGGTACTACAATGAGCAGTTCTTC. Translating it yields CASSGTGYYNEQFF.

This clonotype was observed at least ten times. This rearrangement joins TRBV7-2 to TRBJ1-6; 9 bases align to TRBD1. Germline CDR1 reads SGHTA; CDR2 reads FQGNSA. The CDR3 loop spans 18 amino acids. V shed 1 base, J shed 5 bases, and the junction held 9 bases outside the gene matches. The CDR3 reads CASSLGGQGPLNNSPLHF. Written as DNA, the CDR3 is TGTGCCAGCAGCTTAGGGGGACAGGGCCCCCTGAATAATTCACCCCTCCACTTT.

This clonotype was seen many times. This sequence joins TRBV12-3 or TRBV12-4 and TRBJ1-3, with 8 bases lining up with TRBD1. The V and J ends lost 3 bases and 0 bases, in that order; junction bases with no gene match: 10. CDR3 length: 18 residues. DNA for the CDR3: TGTGCCAGCAGTTTTAGTCGGGACAGGCACCGCTCTGGAAACACCATATATTTT. Its translation is CASSFSRDRHRSGNTIYF.

This clonotype was observed at least ten times. The chain combines TRBV7-8 with TRBJ2-1, with D possibly matching TRBD1 (5 bases). Trimming shortened V by 4 bases and J by 6 bases, and 13 bases separated the two germline ends. The CDR3 consists of 14 residues. CDR1 and CDR2 (germline): SGHVS, FQNEAQ. CDR3 in DNA: TGTGCCAGCAGCTCCCAGGGTTCAAGCAATGAGCAGTTCTTC. As protein: CASSSQGSSNEQFF. Using reference TRBV7-8 and TRBJ2-1 for the parts outside the CDR3, the full variable domain is GAGVSQSPRYKVAKRGQDVALRCDPISGHVSLFWYQQALGQGPEFLTYFQNEAQLDKSGLPSDRFFAERPEGSVSTLKIQRTQQEDSAVYLCASSSQGSSNEQFFGPGTRLTVL.

V gene TRBV19 combines with J gene TRBJ1-5; 8 bases align to TRBD1. Germline V gene sequence: CDR1 LNHDA, CDR2 SQIVND (reference sequence). This CDR3 has 15 amino acids. J was trimmed by 2 bases and V by 6 bases; bases with no gene match: 6. The DNA of the CDR3 is TGTGCCAGTAGCCCGGACAGGGCCGGCAATCAGCCCCAGCATTTT. It yields the protein CASSPDRAGNQPQHF.

The chain uses TRBV5-1 and TRBJ1-1, with a tentative D call TRBD1 (5 bases). The V gene lost 1 base and the J gene lost 0 bases, with 13 bases spanning the gap. This CDR3 contains 16 residues. Germline V CDR1 and CDR2: SGHRS, YFSETQ. The CDR3 reads CASSLFTGRMNTEAFF. Here the CDR3 DNA reads TGCGCCAGCAGCTTGTTCACAGGACGCATGAACACTGAAGCTTTCTTT.

This clonotype was recorded many times. The chain uses TRBV6-1 and TRBJ2-3; D perhaps matches TRBD2 (6 bases). This CDR3 region has 13 residues. Per the germline V gene, CDR1 is MNHNS and CDR2 is SASEGT. The V gene lost 10 bases and the J gene lost 6 bases, with 17 bases spanning the gap. CDR3 amino acids: CATPRDGGDTQYF. The CDR3 bases are TGTGCCACCCCCCGGGACGGAGGGGATACGCAGTATTTT.

This clonotype was detected only a few times. The chain uses TRBV5-4 and TRBJ2-2; TRBD2 aligns across 10 bases. Germline V CDR1 and CDR2: SGHNT, YYREEE (reference sequence). This CDR3 is built from 16 residues. Unmatched junction bases numbered 4, after V lost 4 bases and J lost 1 base. The CDR3 coding sequence is TGTGCCAGCAGCGCTACTAGCGGGGTGAACACCGGGGAGCTGTTTTTT. This sequence encodes CASSATSGVNTGELFF. The variable domain in full, with the rest retrieved from reference TRBV5-4 and TRBJ2-2, is ETGVTQSPTHLIKTRGQQVTLRCSSQSGHNTVSWYQQALGQGPQFIFQYYREEENGRGNFPPRFSGLQFPNYSSELNVNALELDDSALYLCASSATSGVNTGELFFGEGSRLTVL.